This TCR beta chain is from a study of blood T cell repertoires in COVID-19 (dated by TCRdb to the early 2020s). Turning to the overall study: The collaborator samples originated in the United States, Italy and Spain and spanned the acute and convalescent phases of COVID-19. The prospective study material was composed of cDNA or gDNA derived from T cells, B-cell-depleted T cells, or PBMCs. Subjects who had been exposed to COVID-19, were actively infected with it, or had recovered from it provided the deeply sampled blood TCRbeta repertoires that made up the dataset. The repertoires were released in a freely available public database intended as a resource for research on the immune response to SARS-CoV-2. The samples were drawn from two sources: the first 160 participants of the ongoing ImmuneRACE study, and 1,200 or so subjects contributed by 6 global collaborators. The sample metadata nearly always contained a de-identified subject ID, COVID-19 status, age in years and sex. HLA class I and class II types, where available, came from metadata supplied by the sample provider rather than from assay-based typing.

TCRbeta CDR3 regions were amplified from genomic DNA using the immunoSEQ Assay, a bias-controlled multiplex PCR. Per the source publication's procedure: The number of nucleated cells in each sample was estimated from the amplification of reference gene primers within the assay. Sequence reads were collapsed and filtered to measure the absolute abundance of every unique TCRbeta CDR3 rearrangement. For each sample, productive Simpson clonality was calculated as the square root of Simpson's diversity index across productive rearrangements. TCRdb took this table from immuneACCESS and kept in-frame rearrangements with V and J called. Such tables lack part of the clones; where checked against another copy, unresolved V genes explain under half of the gap, and the rest is unexplained. From that table come the V and J calls and clone size; the DNA was used to work out D and trimming. This sample has about 220,000 clones in its table, and over 70% of those were observed once. Jointly, the top ten make up 8% to 10% of the sample.

What the study reported, not specific to this receptor: The quantity of clinical and demographic metadata differed by source and by participant and was supplied without curation.

As to this clone: Its antigen target is currently unknown. No base-level quality is on record; no much larger clone is a single base apart.

Each collaborating institution followed its own protocols to collect whole blood in K2EDTA tubes. Collaborator samples were shipped for TCRbeta analysis as frozen whole blood, isolated PBMCs, or DNA extracted from either sample type. The CDR3 covers 18 residues, taking in both the cysteine and the phenylalanine. Only the CDR3 region is kept as DNA, spanning 54 bases read in frame from base 1. The junction shows trimming of 2 bases on V and 1 base on J, and the gene matches do not reach 11 bases of it. Per the germline V gene, SGHRS is the CDR1 and YFSETQ is the CDR2. This receptor chain uses TRBV5-1 and TRBJ2-3; 9 central nucleotides agree with TRBD1. Sequenced sample: peripheral blood. The TCR sequence derives from a woman aged 50 to 60 with acute or convalescent COVID-19. CDR3 loop: CASSLGQGRLRGTDTQYF. The nucleotides read TGCGCCAGCAGCTTAGGACAGGGGAGATTGAGGGGCACAGATACGCAGTATTTT. Reference TRBV5-1 and TRBJ2-3 genes cover what lies past the CDR3, so the full variable domain is KAGVTQTPRYLIKTRGQQVTLSCSPISGHRSVSWYQQTPGQGLQFLFEYFSETQRNKGNFPGRFSGRQFSNSRSEMNVSTLELGDSALYLCASSLGQGRLRGTDTQYFGPGTRLTVL.